The entry below gives a single T cell receptor beta chain sequence along with its context. This table comes from immunoSEQ multiplex PCR, and its TCRdb copy is limited to in-frame clones, with some not included. The profile shows approximately 94,000 clones, just over 90% of them singletons. These data belong to a study of blood T cell repertoires in COVID-19. The CDR3 covers 15 residues. V shed 3 bases and J shed 0 bases, with 10 bases lying between them. Germline V CDR1 and CDR2: MGHRA, YSYEKL. The chain has TRBV4-1 and TRBJ2-3; D may be TRBD1 (6 bases). This receptor was identified in a woman aged 45-60 years in a cohort sampled during active COVID-19. Material for sequencing was peripheral blood. In DNA form, the CDR3 reads TGCGCCAGCAGCCATTCGGGACAAAGCACAGATACGCAGTATTTT. Its protein is CASSHSGQSTDTQYF.